Reported below is one T cell receptor (beta chain). No cognate antigen has been identified for it. Base qualities were left out, and no much larger clone turns up one base away. The immunoSEQ Assay was used to sequence TCR beta CDR3 regions from DNA. From the authors' description of their analysis: T cell density was computed as TCR beta template counts normalized to usable DNA estimated by amplifying housekeeping genes. Richness was estimated using the preseqR package, with extrapolation to 400,000 templates for PBMC samples and to 120,000 templates for tissue samples. Clonality was taken to be one minus Pielou's evenness. Tissue-enriched TCRs were identified by differential abundance testing using productive amino-acid clonotypes, minimum total count 5 and alpha 0.1. The Jaccard Index and the Morisita Overlap Index were used to measure repertoire overlap between compartments. GLIPH grouped TCR beta CDR3s together with public tetramer-defined viral CDR3s, and a viral motif had to include at least three viral sequences and show V-gene enrichment. Sourced from immuneACCESS, this table was stored by TCRdb with only in-frame sequences that have V and J called. A share of the clones is absent; for the studies checked, an unresolved V gene accounts for under half, and the remainder has no known explanation. Clone size and V and J calls were adopted from that table, with D and trimming inferred from the DNA. This sample gives 75,000 to 85,000 clones in total; 80% of them show up just once. 8.5% to 10% of the sample lies in the top ten.

At diagnosis, tumor, uninvolved tumor-adjacent lung and peripheral blood were collected and then preserved as a mix of FFPE and fresh-frozen material. For TCR repertoire profiling, blood samples were analyzed as peripheral blood mononuclear cells. These data come from a study of T cells in localized non-small cell lung cancer (dated by TCRdb to 2020 to 2022). Background on the whole study: T cell repertoires of about 230 early-stage NSCLC patients were analyzed, with tumors being compared against uninvolved tumor-adjacent lungs. The cohort consisted of approximately 220 treatment-naive NSCLC patients whose localized lung tumors had been resected. A mean age of about 66 years was recorded for the NSCLC patients, of whom around 140 were male and more than 95 were female.

General study outcomes and caveats: Higher T cell density in blood was associated with longer overall survival, whereas higher clonality in adjacent lung was associated with shorter survival. Of the top 100 tumor clones, a median of roughly 60 were detected in paired uninvolved adjacent lung; approximately 28 were also among that lung's top 100. Because multi-region tumor sequencing was not done, intratumor heterogeneity could not be ruled out. The highest T cell clonality was observed in uninvolved tumor-adjacent lung, where clonality exceeded that of tumor, suggesting that antigenic responses were more focused in uninvolved tumor-adjacent lung. Since the design was exploratory, TCR variables were selected using unadjusted p-values with no false-discovery rate correction.

This clonotype originated in a female donor older than 55 with stage I lung adenocarcinoma. The sequencing used peripheral blood, collected before any cancer treatment.

The DNA sequence is given as TGTGCCAGCAGTTCTCAGAGTGGGACAGAGACCGGGGAGCTGTTTTTT. This translates into CASSSQSGTETGELFF. The sequence links TRBV25-1 to TRBJ2-2; 7 bases in between match TRBD1. The germline V gene yields MGHDK for CDR1 and SYGVNS for CDR2. The junction shows trimming of 5 bases on V and 5 bases on J, and the gene matches do not reach 11 bases of it. Taken from cysteine to phenylalanine, the CDR3 has 16 residues. Solely the CDR3 DNA is kept, with 48 bases framed from the first base.